These 9 T cell receptor beta chains came from one sample sequenced in a study of Ad26.COV2.S vaccination and SARS-CoV-2 variants. The treatment was: about 20 received Ad26.COV2.S at low or high dose, single or two shots; several received placebo; per-sample allocation not given. At day 63 after the first vaccine or placebo injection, samples were drawn. Repertoires were generated with immunoSEQ multiplex PCR, while TCRdb's copy carries only in-frame clones and drops some. This sample has approximately 240,000 clones, with around 87% found just once. The sequencing used peripheral blood, collected in a trial of Ad26.COV2.S vaccine versus placebo. The receptors were gathered from a person between 18 and 60 years old who received the Ad26.COV2.S COVID-19 vaccine or a placebo.

CDR3 nucleotide sequence: TGTGCCAGCAGTGGGACTAGCGGCAGTAACACCGGGGAGCTGTTTTTT. Its translation is CASSGTSGSNTGELFF. The gene calls are TRBV6-4 and TRBJ2-2, with 10 bases fitting TRBD2. Trimming at V came to 4 bases and at J to 2 bases, leaving 4 bases not matched to a gene. CDR1 MRHNA and CDR2 SNTAGT come from the germline V gene. This CDR3 is built from 16 residues.

The chain combines TRBV4-1 with TRBJ2-1, with D possibly being TRBD1 or TRBD2 (5 bases each). The ends were cut back, 1 base at V and 4 bases at J, with 11 bases in the middle. The CDR3 is 15 residues long. Germline CDR1 is MGHRA and CDR2 is YSYEKL. CDR3 DNA sequence: TGCGCCAGCAGCCAAGGGGGGTTACAATACAATGAGCAGTTCTTC. Translation: CASSQGGLQYNEQFF.

CDR3 nucleotide sequence: TGTGCCAGCAGCGGCCGCGGTATGTGGGATGGCTACACCTTC. Protein product: CASSGRGMWDGYTF. The chain couples TRBV9 to TRBJ1-2; D remains ambiguous. In germline, CDR1 is SGDLS, CDR2 YYNGEE. Trimming took off 3 bases at V and 6 bases at J, with 15 bases between the two ends. This CDR3 is 14 amino acids long.

This sequence joins TRBV19 and TRBJ1-5, with 7 bases aligning to TRBD1. Trimming cost V 1 base and J 3 bases; bases outside gene matches: 6. CDR1 LNHDA and CDR2 SQIVND come from the germline V gene (reference sequence). The CDR3 length is 16 residues. The chain's CDR3 is CASSIAVQGINQPQHF. CDR3 sequence (DNA): TGTGCCAGTAGTATAGCCGTACAGGGGATCAATCAGCCCCAGCATTTT.

The chain carries TRBV19 and TRBJ2-5, with 10 bases that match TRBD1. Unmatched junction bases numbered 9, after V lost 4 bases and J lost 4 bases. The CDR3 is made up of 16 amino acids. Germline assignment: CDR1 LNHDA and CDR2 SQIVND (reference sequence). CDR3: CASSSRQGAGGETQYF. The CDR3, as DNA: TGTGCCAGTAGTAGCAGACAGGGGGCAGGGGGAGAGACCCAGTACTTC. Combining the CDR3 with reference TRBV19 and TRBJ2-5 gives the whole variable domain DGGITQSPKYLFRKEGQNVTLSCEQNLNHDAMYWYRQDPGQGLRLIYYSQIVNDFQKGDIAEGYSVSREKKESFPLTVTSAQKNPTAFYLCASSSRQGAGGETQYFGPGTRLLVL.

This rearrangement joins TRBV4-3 to TRBJ2-7, with 10 bases fitting TRBD1. Germline V lookup: CDR1 LGHNA, CDR2 YSLEER. V was pared by 4 bases and J by 0 bases, with 3 bases of the junction left unmatched. The CDR3 runs to 15 residues. CDR3 protein: CASSPGTGASYEQYF. The CDR3 nucleotides are TGCGCCAGCAGCCCCGGGACAGGGGCCTCCTACGAGCAGTACTTC.

The rearrangement joins TRBV28 to TRBJ2-7; 10 nucleotides align to TRBD1. Germline V gives CDR1 MDHEN, CDR2 SYDVKM. This CDR3 has 15 residues. The J segment lost 5 bases and the V segment lost 6 bases, leaving 10 bases of the junction unmatched. The CDR3 DNA reads TGTGCCAGCAGCCCGATAGACAGGGGGCGGCACGAGCAGTACTTC. Its protein is CASSPIDRGRHEQYF.

V is TRBV19 and J is TRBJ2-5; no clear D. This CDR3 has 12 residues. V was pared by 5 bases and J by 5 bases, with 9 bases between. The germline V gene encodes CDR1 LNHDA and CDR2 SQIVND (reference sequence). In nucleotides, the CDR3 is TGTGCCAGTAGTCCCTTTGGGGAGACCCAGTACTTC. It specifies CASSPFGETQYF.

The V gene is TRBV6-5, the J gene TRBJ1-6; D not resolved. V was pared by 8 bases and J by 11 bases, with 10 bases between. CDR3 length equals 11 residues. Germline V gene lookup returns CDR1 MNHEY and CDR2 SVGAGI. The CDR3 sequence: CASAVGAPLHF. In nucleotides, the CDR3 is TGTGCCAGCGCGGTGGGTGCACCCCTCCACTTT.